This T cell receptor beta chain was identified in a study of shared clonotypes between healthy human individuals. Study-level background: With ages of 18 to 49, the donors were a couple of women and a few men.

Study results and limitations: The authors expected sequencing depth to affect clonotype sharing among donors.

As regards this clone: Its target is not known.

J gave up 6 bases and V 3 bases, and 8 bases lay outside the gene matches. Germline CDR1 is KGHSH and CDR2 is LQKENI. The CDR3 consists of 14 residues. For every subset, genomic DNA was evenly distributed across several immunoSEQ plates. In the original workflow: ImmunoSEQ sequences covered only the junction and lacked quality scores; filtering therefore differed. The data were produced by immunoSEQ multiplex PCR, yet TCRdb's version contains in-frame clones alone and is incomplete. Clone size and V and J calls were adopted from that table, with D and trimming inferred from the DNA. The sample contains hundreds of thousands of clones, 73% of which appear only once.

The rearrangement links TRBV18 to TRBJ2-7; 7 positions agree with TRBD2. The sequencing sample was made of memory CD4+ T cells sorted from blood. Described subset: CD45RA-negative fraction. The receptor was isolated from a woman under 40 in good health. In nucleotides, the CDR3 is TGTGCCAGCTCACCCGGACTAGGGCGGGCCGAGCAGTACTTC. Its translation is CASSPGLGRAEQYF.